This is a list of T cell receptor beta chains from one sample in a study of shared clonotypes between healthy human individuals. The protocol was immunoSEQ multiplex PCR, while the TCRdb copy is restricted to in-frame clones and leaves out a portion. The data contain about 980,000 clones, less than 85% of them singletons. Specimen: memory CD4+ T cells sorted from blood. The receptor set was obtained from a man younger than 35 in good health. The CDR3 runs from the conserved cysteine through the conserved F or W. Fields, in order: clone size, D gene, J gene, V gene, CDR3 protein, CDR3 DNA. The D gene is left open where the match is weak. Expanded clones are given a class, and other clones once, few, many or no size at all.

clone size: NA
D gene: TRBD2
J gene: TRBJ2-2
V gene: TRBV7-2
CDR3 protein: CASSSPPGTSVAGELFF
CDR3 DNA: TGTGCCAGCAGCTCACCTCCCGGGACTAGCGTCGCCGGGGAGCTGTTTTTT

clone size: once
D gene: TRBD1
J gene: TRBJ1-6
V gene: TRBV6-5
CDR3 protein: CASSYRDRGQSPLHF
CDR3 DNA: TGTGCCAGCAGTTACCGGGACAGGGGACAGTCACCCCTCCACTTT

clone size: few
D gene: TRBD1
J gene: TRBJ1-2
V gene: TRBV5-6
CDR3 protein: CASSWDRVGYGYTF
CDR3 DNA: TGTGCCAGCAGCTGGGACAGGGTAGGGTATGGCTACACCTTC

clone size: NA
D gene: TRBD2
J gene: TRBJ2-3
V gene: TRBV2
CDR3 protein: CASTLAVYTDTQYF
CDR3 DNA: TGTGCCAGCACCCTAGCGGTATACACAGATACGCAGTATTTT

clone size: few
D gene: NA
J gene: TRBJ1-2
V gene: TRBV29-1
CDR3 protein: CSVELWGNDGYTF
CDR3 DNA: TGCAGCGTTGAACTCTGGGGGAATGATGGCTACACCTTC

clone size: NA
D gene: NA
J gene: TRBJ1-5
V gene: TRBV30
CDR3 protein: CAWSVGGYSNQPQHF
CDR3 DNA: TGTGCCTGGAGTGTAGGAGGGTATAGCAATCAGCCCCAGCATTTT

clone size: NA
D gene: TRBD2
J gene: TRBJ2-7
V gene: TRBV2
CDR3 protein: CASRERGGYEQYF
CDR3 DNA: TGTGCCAGCAGAGAGCGGGGCGGGTACGAGCAGTACTTC

clone size: NA
D gene: TRBD1
J gene: TRBJ1-2
V gene: TRBV4-3
CDR3 protein: CASSQGDRGDYGYTF
CDR3 DNA: TGCGCCAGCAGCCAAGGAGACAGGGGCGACTATGGCTACACCTTC

clone size: NA
D gene: TRBD1
J gene: TRBJ1-3
V gene: TRBV6-4
CDR3 protein: CASNGQGPPSGNTIYF
CDR3 DNA: TGTGCCAGCAATGGACAGGGTCCCCCATCTGGAAACACCATATATTTT

clone size: few
D gene: NA
J gene: TRBJ1-6
V gene: TRBV25-1
CDR3 protein: CASSARRESPLHF
CDR3 DNA: TGTGCCAGCAGTGCTCGGAGGGAATCACCCCTCCACTTT

clone size: few
D gene: TRBD1
J gene: TRBJ1-2
V gene: TRBV9
CDR3 protein: CASSPDREYGYTF
CDR3 DNA: TGTGCCAGCAGCCCAGACAGGGAATATGGCTACACCTTC

clone size: NA
D gene: NA
J gene: TRBJ1-1
V gene: TRBV29-1
CDR3 protein: CSVANTEAFF
CDR3 DNA: TGCAGCGTTGCTAACACTGAAGCTTTCTTT

clone size: NA
D gene: NA
J gene: TRBJ1-3
V gene: TRBV15
CDR3 protein: CATSRDISGNTIYF
CDR3 DNA: TGTGCCACCAGCAGAGATATCTCTGGAAACACCATATATTTT

clone size: NA
D gene: TRBD1
J gene: TRBJ1-1
V gene: TRBV15
CDR3 protein: CATSNEGQGARNTEAFF
CDR3 DNA: TGTGCCACCAGCAACGAGGGACAGGGGGCAAGGAACACTGAAGCTTTCTTT

clone size: few
D gene: NA
J gene: TRBJ1-6
V gene: TRBV30
CDR3 protein: CAWMDSGGTPLHF
CDR3 DNA: TGTGCCTGGATGGACAGCGGAGGGACACCCCTCCACTTT

clone size: NA
D gene: NA
J gene: TRBJ2-3
V gene: TRBV7-8
CDR3 protein: CASSLDDTQYF
CDR3 DNA: TGTGCCAGCAGCTTAGATGATACGCAGTATTTT

clone size: NA
D gene: NA
J gene: TRBJ1-4
V gene: TRBV6-5
CDR3 protein: CASRRTNEKLFF
CDR3 DNA: TGTGCCAGCAGGAGGACTAATGAAAAACTGTTTTTT

clone size: once
D gene: TRBD2
J gene: TRBJ2-4
V gene: TRBV6-1
CDR3 protein: CASSEGTSGGVAKNIQYF
CDR3 DNA: TGTGCCAGCAGTGAAGGAACTAGCGGGGGGGTAGCCAAAAACATTCAGTACTTC